This is a list of T cell receptor beta chains from one sample in a study of Graves' ophthalmopathy and Graves' hyperthyroidism. TCRdb itself ran the multiplex PCR reads through MiXCR, one entry per CDR3 protein. The data show hundreds of thousands of distinct CDR3 sequences, with 20% to 25% seen just once and more than 5.5% held by the top ten. Sequencing input: peripheral blood. These receptors were obtained from a woman between 18 and 29 years old with stable Graves' hyperthyroidism. Some clones in this sample may be carry-over from other donors' samples. Each CDR3 is given with its conserved first and last residue. The D gene is left open where the match is weak. Clone size, where shown, is once, few, many, or a class for clones that have expanded.

D	V	size	J	DNA	CDR3
.	TRBV28	few	TRBJ1-2	TGTGCCAGCAGTCCCCGCCTCGGGGGGAGGCGGGGCTACACCTTC	CASSPRLGGRRGYTF
.	TRBV6-1	many	TRBJ2-5	TGTGCCAGCAGTGAAGCCCCCAGGCCGGGGGAGACCCAGTACTTC	CASSEAPRPGETQYF
TRBD1	TRBV4-2	.	TRBJ1-2	TGTGCCAGCAGCCAAGATTATAGGACAGGGTGGTCGGGCTACACCTTC	CASSQDYRTGWSGYTF
.	TRBV7-9	many	TRBJ1-6	TGTGCCAGCAGCTCCTGGACCGGGCGGGGACGCTCCTATAATTCACCCCTCCACTTT	CASSSWTGRGRSYNSPLHF
TRBD2	TRBV29-1	.	TRBJ2-7	TGCAGCGTTCTGCCTAGCGGGAGCCCCTCCTACGAGCAGTACTTC	CSVLPSGSPSYEQYF
.	TRBV27	many	TRBJ2-2	TGTGCCAGCAGTTTATCGGCCCCGCGGGAGCTGTTTTTT	CASSLSAPRELFF
.	TRBV4-1	.	TRBJ1-1	TGCGCCAGCAGCCATGATGGGGGCACTGAAGCTTTCTTT	CASSHDGGTEAFF
.	TRBV12-3/TRBV12-4	many	TRBJ1-2	TGTGCCAGCAGTTTAACTGTCCGGGGCGGGTATGGCTACACCTTC	CASSLTVRGGYGYTF
.	TRBV19	many	TRBJ1-1	TGTGCCAGTAGCAGGGCCGGGGACACCAGGAGCACTGAAGCTTTCTTT	CASSRAGDTRSTEAFF
.	TRBV6-1	many	TRBJ2-6	TGTGCCAGCAATCTCCAGGGCTCTGGGGCCAACGTCCTGACTTTC	CASNLQGSGANVLTF
.	TRBV10-3	many	TRBJ1-5	TGTGCCATCAGTGAGGGCGGAGATCAGCCCCAGCATTTT	CAISEGGDQPQHF
TRBD1	TRBV6-1	.	TRBJ2-7	TGTGCCAGCAGTGAATGGGACAGCGTGTTCTACGAGCAGTACTTC	CASSEWDSVFYEQYF
TRBD1	TRBV20-1	.	TRBJ2-7	TGCAGTGCTAGAAATCCTAGGACAGGGGCTACGTACGAGCAGTACTTC	CSARNPRTGATYEQYF
TRBD1	TRBV28	few	TRBJ2-6	TGTGCCAGCAGTTTGGGGACAGCTGGGGCCAACGTCCTGACTTTC	CASSLGTAGANVLTF
.	TRBV12-3/TRBV12-4	many	TRBJ1-1	TGTGCCAGCAGTCGAGGATTACAGTTGAACACTGAAGCTTTCTTT	CASSRGLQLNTEAFF
.	TRBV9	many	TRBJ2-7	TGTGCCAGCAGCGTAGCAGCAGGGTCTTACGAGCAGTACTTC	CASSVAAGSYEQYF
.	TRBV7-9	many	TRBJ2-5	TGTGCCAGCAGCCCCGGGGCCCAGACAGAGACCCAGTACTTC	CASSPGAQTETQYF
TRBD2	TRBV12-3/TRBV12-4	many	TRBJ2-5	TGTGCCAGCAGTGCTAGCGGGGGGGGAGGGACCCAGTACTTC	CASSASGGGGTQYF
.	TRBV30	many	TRBJ2-2	TGTGCCTGTATCTCGTTCGCGAACACCGGGGAGCTGTTTTTT	CACISFANTGELFF
.	TRBV6-2/TRBV6-3	many	TRBJ2-7	TGTGCCAGCAGTTATTCGTGGTACTACACCTACGAGCAGTACTTC	CASSYSWYYTYEQYF
.	TRBV28	.	TRBJ1-5	TGTGCCAGCAGCCAAGACAGCAACCATCAGCCCCAGCATTTT	CASSQDSNHQPQHF
TRBD2	TRBV6-1	many	TRBJ2-2	TGTGCCACTCTAGCGGGAGGTGACACCGGGGAGCTGTTTTTT	CATLAGGDTGELFF
.	TRBV15	many	TRBJ1-2	TGTGCCACCAGCGGCGTCCGGGGAGGGTATGGCTACACCTTC	CATSGVRGGYGYTF
.	TRBV13	.	TRBJ1-1	TGTGCCAGCAGCTTTCGCGCGCCTCACCAGGGGCGCACTGAAGCTTTCTTT	CASSFRAPHQGRTEAFF
TRBD1	TRBV20-1	many	TRBJ1-5	TGCAGTGCTTTCGGGACAGGGAACCAGCCCCAGCATTTT	CSAFGTGNQPQHF
TRBD1	TRBV11-2	many	TRBJ1-5	TGTGCCAGCAGCTTAGGGACAGGGGGTAGCAATCAGCCCCAGCATTTT	CASSLGTGGSNQPQHF
TRBD1	TRBV5-6	few	TRBJ2-5	TGTGCCAGCAGCTTCTCGTGGGACAGGGGCCAAGAGACCCAGTACTTC	CASSFSWDRGQETQYF
TRBD1	TRBV6-1	.	TRBJ1-1	TGTGCCAGCAGTGAGGGACAGCGGAAAGCTTTCTTT	CASSEGQRKAFF
TRBD2	TRBV24-1	.	TRBJ2-5	TGTGCCACCAGTGAGCTACTAGCGGGGGGAACCCAAGAGACCCAGTACTTC	CATSELLAGGTQETQYF
TRBD2	TRBV20-1	many	TRBJ2-7	TGCAGTGCTAGCCCCAGTAGCGGGAGCTCCTACGAGCAGTACTTC	CSASPSSGSSYEQYF
.	TRBV19	many	TRBJ1-6	TGTGCCAGCCATGAAAATCGGGGGCGGACCTATAATTCACCCCTCCACTTT	CASHENRGRTYNSPLHF
TRBD2	TRBV28	once	TRBJ2-5	TGTGCCAGCAGTTTATCTGCCCGGCCGGCGGGGGGGCGGGAGACCCAGTACTTC	CASSLSARPAGGRETQYF
.	TRBV30	many	TRBJ1-1	TGTGCCTGGAGTATAACGGGTCCATTCGGTCAGAGCATGAACACTGAAGCTTTCTTT	CAWSITGPFGQSMNTEAFF
.	TRBV4-1	few	TRBJ1-1	TGCGCCAGCAGCCAAGGACCGTTGCGAAACACTGAAGCTTTCTTT	CASSQGPLRNTEAFF
TRBD2	TRBV29-1	few	TRBJ2-5	TGCAGCGTTGAGGCCGGGAGGAAAGAGACCCAGTACTTC	CSVEAGRKETQYF
TRBD2	TRBV6-5	few	TRBJ2-7	TGTGCCAGCAGTTACTCGTTTGCTAGCGGGTCCTACGAGCAGTACTTC	CASSYSFASGSYEQYF
TRBD2	TRBV12-3/TRBV12-4	many	TRBJ2-5	TGTGCCAGCAAAACGGCTAGCGGGGCCGGGGAGACCCAGTACTTC	CASKTASGAGETQYF
TRBD1	TRBV25-1	many	TRBJ2-7	TGTGCCAGCAGTGATTCCGGGACAGGATCCTACGAGCAGTACTTC	CASSDSGTGSYEQYF
TRBD1	TRBV11-2	.	TRBJ1-1	TGTGCCAGCAGCTTACGGGACAGACACAGTGAAGCTTTCTTT	CASSLRDRHSEAFF
.	TRBV19	many	TRBJ1-1	TGTGCCAGTTCGGGGGTGGGATTCCCCCTGGACACTGAAGCTTTCTTT	CASSGVGFPLDTEAFF
TRBD2	TRBV7-8	.	TRBJ2-5	TGTGCCAGCAGCGATTCGCGGGGGGCCCAAGAGACCCAGTACTTC	CASSDSRGAQETQYF
.	TRBV9	many	TRBJ1-3	TGTGCCAGCAGCGCGGACGCCGGGACACCAGACTCTGGAAACACCATATATTTT	CASSADAGTPDSGNTIYF
TRBD1	TRBV12-3/TRBV12-4	.	TRBJ2-7	TGTGCCAGCAGTGGGGGACAGCCCTACGAGCAGTACTTC	CASSGGQPYEQYF
.	TRBV6-1	few	TRBJ2-7	TGTGCCAGCATACCGAGCGGGCCATCCTACGAGCAGTACTTC	CASIPSGPSYEQYF
.	TRBV6-5	many	TRBJ2-5	TGTGCCAGCAGTCACGAAGGGACCCAGTACTTC	CASSHEGTQYF
.	TRBV6-1	.	TRBJ1-3	TGTGCCAGCAGTGGGCAGACAGGCCCTGGAAACACCATATATTTT	CASSGQTGPGNTIYF
.	TRBV12-3/TRBV12-4	.	TRBJ2-7	TGTGCCAGCACCCAACAGGAATTCTACGAGCAGTACTTC	CASTQQEFYEQYF
.	TRBV6-1	once	TRBJ1-2	TGTGCCAGCAATGAATGGTCAGGGGAGTCTGGCTACACCTTC	CASNEWSGESGYTF
TRBD1	TRBV6-1	many	TRBJ1-6	TGTGCCAGTTCTTTGGAGGGGACAGGGGGAGACTCACCCCTCCACTTT	CASSLEGTGGDSPLHF
TRBD1	TRBV29-1	many	TRBJ1-1	TGCAGCGTTGGGGACAGTGAAGCTTTCTTT	CSVGDSEAFF
.	TRBV25-1	many	TRBJ1-2	TGTGCCAGCAGTGGACGGCGGGAAGATCTCTATGGCTACACCTTC	CASSGRREDLYGYTF
TRBD1	TRBV6-1	many	TRBJ1-2	TGTGCCAGCAGTGCCGGGACAGGGGTCTATGGCTACACCTTC	CASSAGTGVYGYTF
.	TRBV30	.	TRBJ1-5	TGTGCCTGTAGCCCTACGCCAGGTCAGCCCCAGCATTTT	CACSPTPGQPQHF
TRBD1	TRBV2	many	TRBJ1-2	TGTGCCAGCAGTGAATGGGACAGGTTTTTGGCTAACTATGGCTACACCTTC	CASSEWDRFLANYGYTF
TRBD1	TRBV4-1	many	TRBJ2-2	TGCGCCAGCAGCCCCCGACAGGGCCCCGGGGAGCTGTTTTTT	CASSPRQGPGELFF
.	TRBV2	many	TRBJ1-2	TGTGCCAGCAGTGAAGTCAGGGGCTACACCTTC	CASSEVRGYTF
TRBD2	TRBV29-1	.	TRBJ2-5	TGCAGCGTCTCTAGCGGCCAAGAGACCCAGTACTTC	CSVSSGQETQYF
.	TRBV13	many	TRBJ1-1	TGTGCCAGCAGCTTAGGTACGACACCTGAAGCTTTCTTT	CASSLGTTPEAFF
.	TRBV11-1	many	TRBJ1-1	TGTGCCAGCAGCTTAAACCCCGACAGCCAGAACACTGAAGCTTTCTTT	CASSLNPDSQNTEAFF